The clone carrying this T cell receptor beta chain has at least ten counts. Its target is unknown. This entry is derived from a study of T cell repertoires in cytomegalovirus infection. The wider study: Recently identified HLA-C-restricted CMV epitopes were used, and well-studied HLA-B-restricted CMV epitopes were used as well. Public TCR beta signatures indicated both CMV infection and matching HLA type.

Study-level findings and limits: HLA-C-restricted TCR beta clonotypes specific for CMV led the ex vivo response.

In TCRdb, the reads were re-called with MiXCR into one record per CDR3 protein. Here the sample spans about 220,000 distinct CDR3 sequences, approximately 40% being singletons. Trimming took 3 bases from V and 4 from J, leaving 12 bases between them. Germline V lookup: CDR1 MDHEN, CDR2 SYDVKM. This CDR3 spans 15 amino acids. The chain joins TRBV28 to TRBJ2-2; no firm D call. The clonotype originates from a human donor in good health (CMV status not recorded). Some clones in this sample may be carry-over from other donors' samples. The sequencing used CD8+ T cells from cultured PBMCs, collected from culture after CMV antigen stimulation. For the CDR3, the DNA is TGTGCCAGCAGTTTCGGAATCGCGACCACCGGGGAGCTGTTTTTT. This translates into CASSFGIATTGELFF.